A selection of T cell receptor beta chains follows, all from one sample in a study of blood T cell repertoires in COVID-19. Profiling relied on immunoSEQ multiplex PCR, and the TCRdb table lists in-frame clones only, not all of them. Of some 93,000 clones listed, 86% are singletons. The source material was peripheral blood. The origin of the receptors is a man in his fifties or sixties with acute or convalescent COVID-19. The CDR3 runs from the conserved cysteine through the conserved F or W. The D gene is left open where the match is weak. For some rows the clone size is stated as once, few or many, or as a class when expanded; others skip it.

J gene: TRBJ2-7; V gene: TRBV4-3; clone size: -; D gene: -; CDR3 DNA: TGCGCCAGCAGCCAATTAGCAGCGGAGCCCTACGAGCAGTACTTC; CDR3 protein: CASSQLAAEPYEQYF
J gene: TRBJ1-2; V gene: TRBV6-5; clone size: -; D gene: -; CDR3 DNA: TGTGCCAGCAGTTACTCACAGAACTATGGCTACACCTTC; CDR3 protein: CASSYSQNYGYTF
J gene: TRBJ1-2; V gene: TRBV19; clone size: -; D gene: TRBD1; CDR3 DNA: TGTGCCAGTAGTATAACAGGGGTAAACTATGGCTACACCTTC; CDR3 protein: CASSITGVNYGYTF
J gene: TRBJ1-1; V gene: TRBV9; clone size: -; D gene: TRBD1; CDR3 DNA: TGTGCCAGCAGCGCGACAGGGGGCAACACTGAAGCTTTCTTT; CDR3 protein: CASSATGGNTEAFF
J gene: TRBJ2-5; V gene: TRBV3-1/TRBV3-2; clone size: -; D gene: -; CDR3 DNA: TGTGCCAGCAGCCAACGGGGACAACAGACCCAGTACTTC; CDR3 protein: CASSQRGQQTQYF
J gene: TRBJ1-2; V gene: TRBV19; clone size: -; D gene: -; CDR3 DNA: TGTGCCAGTAGTCCCAGGGAAAACTATGGCTACACCTTC; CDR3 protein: CASSPRENYGYTF
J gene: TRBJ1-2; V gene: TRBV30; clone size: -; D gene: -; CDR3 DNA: TGTGCCTGGAGTGTACAACTGGGGGGATCCTATGGCTACACCTTC; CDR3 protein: CAWSVQLGGSYGYTF
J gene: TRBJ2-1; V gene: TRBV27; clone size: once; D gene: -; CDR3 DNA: TGTGCCAGCAGTTTAAACCCCCTCGGAGGAGGGGAGCAGTTCTTC; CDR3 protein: CASSLNPLGGGEQFF
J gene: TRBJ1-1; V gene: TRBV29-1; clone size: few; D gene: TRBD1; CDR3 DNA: TGCAGCGCCAGGGGGGTATCCACTGAAGCTTTCTTT; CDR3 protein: CSARGVSTEAFF
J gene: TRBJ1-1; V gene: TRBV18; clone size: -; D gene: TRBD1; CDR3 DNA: TGTGCCAGCTCGTCGGACAGGTTGAACACTGAAGCTTTCTTT; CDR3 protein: CASSSDRLNTEAFF
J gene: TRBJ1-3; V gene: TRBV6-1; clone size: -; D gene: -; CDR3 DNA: TGTGCCAGCAGTGCCCCAACCGGGATCTCTGGAAACACCATATATTTT; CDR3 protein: CASSAPTGISGNTIYF
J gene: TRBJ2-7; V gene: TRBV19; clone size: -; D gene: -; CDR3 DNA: TGTGCCAGTAGTCCCATGGGAGACTCCTACGAGCAGTACTTC; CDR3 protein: CASSPMGDSYEQYF
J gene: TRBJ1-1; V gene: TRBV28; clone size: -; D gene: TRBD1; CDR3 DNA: TGTGCCAGCAGTCCGGGACAGGGATCGTTTTTTGGTGAAGCTTTCTTT; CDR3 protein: CASSPGQGSFFGEAFF
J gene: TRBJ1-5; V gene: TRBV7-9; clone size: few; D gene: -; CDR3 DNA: TGTGCCAGCAGCCCAACAGGGAGCGGGGATCAGCCCCAGCATTTT; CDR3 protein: CASSPTGSGDQPQHF
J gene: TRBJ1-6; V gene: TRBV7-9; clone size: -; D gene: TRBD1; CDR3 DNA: TGTGCCAGCAGCTTACAAAAGGGGGCAGGTTCACCCCTCCACTTT; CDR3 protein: CASSLQKGAGSPLHF
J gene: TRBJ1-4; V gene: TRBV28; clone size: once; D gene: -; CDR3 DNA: TGTGCCAGCCAGGCGGGTAATGAAAAACTGTTTTTT; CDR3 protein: CASQAGNEKLFF
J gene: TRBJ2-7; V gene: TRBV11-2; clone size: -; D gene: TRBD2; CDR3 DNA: TGTGCCAGCAGCTCCCTTATTGGCGGGAGGGATTCCTACGAGCAGTACTTC; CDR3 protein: CASSSLIGGRDSYEQYF
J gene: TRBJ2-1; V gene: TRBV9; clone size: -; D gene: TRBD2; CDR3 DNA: TGTGCCAGCAGCGCAACAGGGACTAGCTGGGGTGAGCAGTTCTTC; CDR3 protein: CASSATGTSWGEQFF
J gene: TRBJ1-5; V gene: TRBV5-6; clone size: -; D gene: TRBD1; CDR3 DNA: TGTGCCAGCAGCTTGGGGGCAGGGGGCGGCAATCAGCCCCAGCATTTT; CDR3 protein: CASSLGAGGGNQPQHF
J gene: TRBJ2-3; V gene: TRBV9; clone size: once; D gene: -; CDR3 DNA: TGTGCCAGCAGCGTAGATCCGGGTGAAGATACGCAGTATTTT; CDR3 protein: CASSVDPGEDTQYF
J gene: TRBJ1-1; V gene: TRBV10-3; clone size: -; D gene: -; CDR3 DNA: TGTGCCATCAGTGAGTCGCCTATCTCGAGCGGCACTGAAGCTTTCTTT; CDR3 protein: CAISESPISSGTEAFF
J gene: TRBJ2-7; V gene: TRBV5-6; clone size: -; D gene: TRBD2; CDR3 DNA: TGTGCCAGCAGCTTGGTTACCGGGAGGGCCTACGAGCAGTACTTC; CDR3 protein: CASSLVTGRAYEQYF
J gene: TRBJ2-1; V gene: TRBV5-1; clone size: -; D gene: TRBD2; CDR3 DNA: TGCGCCAGCAGCTCCGCTAGCGGGAGGAAGAATGAGCAGTTCTTC; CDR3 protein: CASSSASGRKNEQFF
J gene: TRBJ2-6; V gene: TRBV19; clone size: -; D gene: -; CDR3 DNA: TGTGGCAGCGCTAGCTCTGGGGCCAACGTCCTGACTTTC; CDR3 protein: CGSASSGANVLTF
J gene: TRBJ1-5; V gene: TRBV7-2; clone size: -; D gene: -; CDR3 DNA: TGTGCCAGCAGCTTATCGGGCGGGAATCAGCCCCAGCATTTT; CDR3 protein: CASSLSGGNQPQHF
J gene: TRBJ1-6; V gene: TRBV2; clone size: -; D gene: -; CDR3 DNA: TGTGCCAGCACCTCCGGGACACAGAATTCACCCCTCCACTTT; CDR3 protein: CASTSGTQNSPLHF
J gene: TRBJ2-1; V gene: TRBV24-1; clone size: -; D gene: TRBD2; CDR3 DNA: TGTGCCACCAGTGATTCCGAGGCCCGACTAGCGGGAATCGATGAGCAGTTCTTC; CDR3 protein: CATSDSEARLAGIDEQFF
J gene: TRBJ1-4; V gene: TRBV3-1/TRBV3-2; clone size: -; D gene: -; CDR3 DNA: TGTGCCAGCAGCCAAATAGGACAGTCAAATGAAAAACTGTTTTTT; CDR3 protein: CASSQIGQSNEKLFF
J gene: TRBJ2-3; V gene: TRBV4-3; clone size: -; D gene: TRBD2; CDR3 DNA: TGCGCCAGCAGCCACTCCTTTGGCGGGGGGGGTGATACGCAGTATTTT; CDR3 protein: CASSHSFGGGGDTQYF
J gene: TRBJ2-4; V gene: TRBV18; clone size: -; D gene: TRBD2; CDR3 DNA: TGTGCCAGCTCCATGGGGAGGACTAGAGGGAACATTCAGTACTTC; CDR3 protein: CASSMGRTRGNIQYF
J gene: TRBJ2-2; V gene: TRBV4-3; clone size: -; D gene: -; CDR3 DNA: TGCGCCAGCAGCCAGGCTTGGGCTGGAAAACGGGAGCTGTTTTTT; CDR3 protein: CASSQAWAGKRELFF
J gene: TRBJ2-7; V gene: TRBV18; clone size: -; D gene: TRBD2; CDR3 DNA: TGTGCCAGCTCACCGATGACTAGCGGATACTACGAGCAGTACTTC; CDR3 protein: CASSPMTSGYYEQYF
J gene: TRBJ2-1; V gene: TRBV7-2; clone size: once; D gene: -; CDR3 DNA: TGTGCCAGCAGCTTTTCCCGGGAGCAGTTCTTC; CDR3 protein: CASSFSREQFF